The 23 T cell receptor beta chains reported below all come from one sample, sequenced in a study of technical replicates of blood from a handful of donors. TCRdb's table, derived via immunoSEQ multiplex PCR, lists solely in-frame clones and lacks some. The sample has some 100,000 clones; roughly 95% are singletons. The sample consisted of T cells isolated from PBMCs. These receptors originate from a human donor in good health.

The rearrangement joins TRBV6-5 to TRBJ2-7; 8 positions match TRBD1. The V gene's germline CDR1 is MNHEY and CDR2 SVGAGI. V gave up 6 bases and J gave up 1 base; unmatched junction bases: 2. The CDR3 is 13 amino acids. The CDR3 here is CASRRQGSYEQYF. Here the CDR3 DNA reads TGTGCCAGCAGACGACAGGGGTCCTACGAGCAGTACTTC.

This chain links TRBV19 with TRBJ2-5, with D possibly matching TRBD2 (5 bases). Trimming shortened V by 10 bases and J by 5 bases, and 17 bases separated the two germline ends. In germline, CDR1 is LNHDA, CDR2 SQIVND (reference sequence). The CDR3 loop spans 13 amino acids. The CDR3 sequence is CATAGGDRETQYF. The CDR3 nucleotides read TGTGCCACCGCTGGAGGAGACCGGGAGACCCAGTACTTC. Full variable domain (outside the CDR3, taken from reference TRBV19 and TRBJ2-5): DGGITQSPKYLFRKEGQNVTLSCEQNLNHDAMYWYRQDPGQGLRLIYYSQIVNDFQKGDIAEGYSVSREKKESFPLTVTSAQKNPTAFYLCATAGGDRETQYFGPGTRLLVL.

The chain uses TRBV5-8 and TRBJ1-2; possibly TRBD1 for D (6 bases). The CDR3 has 15 residues. V dropped 4 bases and J dropped 5 bases, with 18 bases sitting between them. Germline assignment: CDR1 SGHTS and CDR2 YDEGEE. This CDR3 is CASSPTGGRGYGYTF. The CDR3 region has the DNA TGTGCCAGCAGCCCTACCGGGGGGCGGGGATATGGCTACACCTTC.

This clone was counted a single time. The V and J genes are TRBV4-2 and TRBJ1-2, with D tentatively TRBD1 (6 bases). V was pared by 0 bases and J by 5 bases, with 19 bases between. The germline V gene has CDR1 LGHNA and CDR2 YNFKEQ. This CDR3 has 17 amino acids. The CDR3 nucleotides are TGTGCCAGCAGCCAAGAGAACAGGGAAGGGGTTTATTATGGCTACACCTTC. Its translation: CASSQENREGVYYGYTF.

The CDR3 loop is CASSAGQNYGYTF. The CDR3 region has the DNA TGTGCCAGCAGTGCGGGACAGAACTATGGCTACACCTTC. This chain uses TRBV28 with TRBJ1-2; 7 bases map to TRBD1. The germline V gene has CDR1 MDHEN and CDR2 SYDVKM. CDR3 length equals 13 residues. J was trimmed by 2 bases and V by 5 bases; bases with no gene match: 2.

The chain has TRBV7-9 and TRBJ1-3, with TRBD1 identical over 8 bases. V shed 6 bases, J shed 3 bases, and the junction held 10 bases outside the gene matches. From germline, CDR1 is SEHNR and CDR2 FQNEAQ (reference sequence). CDR3 length equals 16 residues. CDR3 coding DNA: TGTGCCAGCAGTTACGCTCAGGGGGCGCGTGGAAACACCATATATTTT. This codes for CASSYAQGARGNTIYF.

This chain links TRBV10-1 with TRBJ2-7, with 8 bases matching TRBD2. V gave up 7 bases and J gave up 5 bases; unmatched junction bases: 13. The length of the CDR3 is 15 residues. Looked up from germline, CDR1 is WNHNN and CDR2 is SYGVQD (reference sequence). DNA of the CDR3: TGCGCCAGCAAGGGGCTCGACGGGAGGGGTGACGAGCAGTACTTC. Protein: CASKGLDGRGDEQYF.

This clone appeared once. The CDR3 sequence is CASRGGGRLRAGGTQYF. In DNA form, the CDR3 reads TGTGCCAGTCGGGGGGGAGGACGACTTAGGGCCGGGGGTACGCAGTATTTT. The V gene is TRBV19, the J gene TRBJ2-3; 8 nucleotides align to TRBD2. This CDR3 contains 17 residues. Germline trimming cut 8 bases from V and 8 bases from J; bases unmatched to any gene: 21. Looked up from germline, CDR1 is LNHDA and CDR2 is SQIVND (reference sequence).

V usage is TRBV10-1 and J usage is TRBJ2-2, with 12 nucleotides matching TRBD2. Germline V gene data show CDR1 as WNHNN and CDR2 as SYGVQD (reference sequence). Trimming took 5 bases from V and 5 from J; bases not matched to a gene: 6. The CDR3 runs 16 residues. This CDR3 is CASSTGLAGLTGELFF. The CDR3 region has the DNA TGCGCCAGCAGTACTGGACTAGCGGGATTGACCGGGGAGCTGTTTTTT.

This sequence joins TRBV12-5 and TRBJ2-2; TRBD2 is a possible D gene (6 bases). The CDR3 runs to 16 residues. Germline CDR1 is LGHNT and CDR2 is FRNRAP. Trimming shortened V by 7 bases and J by 4 bases, and 19 bases separated the two germline ends. The DNA for the CDR3 is TGTGCTAGTGCCCCACGGGGGTTAAATCGCACCGGGGAGCTGTTTTTT. Translated: CASAPRGLNRTGELFF. Full variable domain (outside the CDR3, taken from reference TRBV12-5 and TRBJ2-2): DARVTQTPRHKVTEMGQEVTMRCQPILGHNTVFWYRQTMMQGLELLAYFRNRAPLDDSGMPKDRFSAEMPDATLATLKIQPSEPRDSAVYFCASAPRGLNRTGELFFGEGSRLTVL.

J is TRBJ1-1 and V is TRBV15; D gene uncertain. Germline V gene sequence: CDR1 LNHNV, CDR2 YYDKDF (reference sequence). CDR3 length: 13 amino acids. V lost 3 bases, J lost 5 bases, and 10 bases lay in between. In DNA, the CDR3 is TGTGCCACCAGCAGGTCGGGAAGGACTGAAGCTTTCTTT. Its translation is CATSRSGRTEAFF.

The V and J genes are TRBV10-2 and TRBJ2-1, with D possibly TRBD2 on 5 matching bases. Trimming cost V 2 bases and J 0 bases, with 11 bases left between them. Germline lookup yields CDR1 WSHSY and CDR2 SAAADI. The CDR3 has 16 residues. CDR3 in amino acids: CASSEDYLHSYNEQFF. The CDR3 DNA sequence: TGCGCCAGCAGTGAGGACTATCTCCACTCCTACAATGAGCAGTTCTTC.

Only a few counts were recorded for this clone. The gene calls are TRBV30 and TRBJ1-1; tentative D call: TRBD1 (5 bases). V lost 0 bases and J lost 6, with 14 bases in between. Per the germline V gene, CDR1 is GTSNPN and CDR2 is SVGIG (reference sequence). This CDR3 is built from 14 residues. The CDR3 nucleotides are TGTGCCTGGAGTGTACAGGATTGGTCCCCTGAAGCTTTCTTT. Amino acids: CAWSVQDWSPEAFF.

The chain links TRBV28 to TRBJ1-2; 12 bases agree with TRBD1. The CDR3 runs 16 residues. The germline CDR1 and CDR2 sequences are MDHEN and SYDVKM. V shed 3 bases and J 2 bases; nucleotides not matched to a gene: 4. This CDR3 is CASSLGTGGGNYGYTF. Written as DNA, the CDR3 is TGTGCCAGCAGTTTGGGGACAGGGGGCGGAAACTATGGCTACACCTTC.

The rearrangement links TRBV9 to TRBJ2-2, with 7 bases lining up with TRBD2. V shed 4 bases, J shed 5 bases, and the junction held 8 bases outside the gene matches. Germline CDR1 reads SGDLS; CDR2 reads YYNGEE. The CDR3 sequence is 15 residues long. In nucleotides, the CDR3 is TGTGCCAGCAGCACCGCGGCGGGGGTTACCGGGGAGCTGTTTTTT. As protein: CASSTAAGVTGELFF.

V is TRBV6-4 and J is TRBJ2-3; 8 bases align to TRBD2. The CDR3 has 15 residues. CDR1 is MRHNA and CDR2 is SNTAGT in the germline V gene. V shed 2 bases and J 5 bases; nucleotides not matched to a gene: 6. The CDR3 is CASSDVAGGQDTQYF. The CDR3 DNA reads TGTGCCAGCAGTGACGTCGCGGGGGGCCAAGATACGCAGTATTTT.

CDR3 amino acids: CASSVQTGGGTGELFF. CDR3 sequence (DNA): TGTGCCAGCAGTGTACAAACTGGGGGGGGCACCGGGGAGCTGTTTTTT. This rearrangement joins TRBV6-1 to TRBJ2-2; 7 nucleotides match TRBD2. CDR1 and CDR2 from the germline V gene are MNHNS and SASEGT. With 4 bases clipped from V and 4 bases from J, the junction kept 9 bases outside the gene matches. The CDR3 sequence is 16 residues long.

V usage is TRBV19 and J usage is TRBJ1-1; the match to TRBD1 covers 7 bases. Germline lookup yields CDR1 LNHDA and CDR2 SQIVND (reference sequence). The CDR3 consists of 15 residues. Germline trimming cut 6 bases from V and 7 bases from J; bases unmatched to any gene: 14. The CDR3 nucleotides are TGTGCCAGTAGCGTCGGGGGACAGCAGTACGATGAAGCTTTCTTT. This translates into CASSVGGQQYDEAFF.

V and J are TRBV1 and TRBJ2-4; the table's D call, TRBD2, was not checked against the DNA. TRBV1 is labeled a pseudogene. The CDR3 contains 18 residues. The DNA of the CDR3 is TGCACCAGCAGCCAAGATCTAGGAGGGAGGGGAGCCAAAAACATTCAGTACTTC. It specifies CTSSQDLGGRGAKNIQYF.

The chain carries TRBV6-5 and TRBJ2-3; 8 nucleotides align to TRBD2. Germline CDR1 and CDR2: MNHEY and SVGAGI. The J segment lost 2 bases and the V segment lost 10 bases, leaving 11 bases of the junction unmatched. This CDR3 has 15 residues. CDR3: CATRMNSGNTDTQYF. The CDR3, as DNA: TGTGCCACCCGTATGAATAGCGGGAACACAGATACGCAGTATTTT.

CDR3 protein: CASSEGGLAAYNEQFF. CDR3 DNA sequence: TGTGCCAGCAGTGAAGGGGGACTAGCGGCCTACAATGAGCAGTTCTTC. The gene calls are TRBV2 and TRBJ2-1, with 11 bases lining up with TRBD2. CDR1 is SNHLY and CDR2 is FYNNEI in the germline V gene. The length of the CDR3 is 16 residues. V was pared by 1 base and J by 2 bases, with 1 base of the junction left unmatched.

The chain is built from TRBV6-5 and TRBJ1-1; TRBD1 might be the D (5 bases). CDR1 and CDR2 (germline): MNHEY, SVGAGI. The CDR3 totals 14 residues. The germline V and J ends were trimmed by 8 bases and 14 bases, with 27 bases remaining between them. Here the CDR3 reads CASRMGGNRDGAFF. CDR3 DNA sequence: TGTGCCAGCCGCATGGGGGGAAACCGGGACGGAGCATTCTTT.

The chain has TRBV7-9 and TRBJ1-1; weak D call: TRBD1 (5 bases). The V gene's germline CDR1 is SEHNR and CDR2 FQNEAQ (reference sequence). The V end lost 5 bases, the J end lost 4 bases, and 11 bases lay between the germline ends. CDR3 length: 13 residues. CDR3 loop: CASSVREGTEAFF. In DNA, the CDR3 is TGTGCCAGCAGCGTCAGGGAAGGCACTGAAGCTTTCTTT. Using reference TRBV7-9 and TRBJ1-1 for the parts outside the CDR3, the full variable domain is DTGVSQNPRHKITKRGQNVTFRCDPISEHNRLYWYRQTLGQGPEFLTYFQNEAQLEKSRLLSDRFSAERPKGSFSTLEIQRTEQGDSAMYLCASSVREGTEAFFGQGTRLTVV.